Listed below are T cell receptor beta chains from one sample, sequenced in a study of STAT5B mutations in CD4+ large granular lymphocyte leukemia. Here immunoSEQ multiplex PCR was the method, and the copy in TCRdb shows in-frame clones only, minus some. The sample contains about 22,000 clones, 82% of which appear only once. The material sequenced was CD4+ T cells from blood buffy coats. These receptors all stem from a human donor in good health. CDR3s include the opening cysteine and the closing phenylalanine or tryptophan.

v_call	j_call	cdr3_aa
TRBV5-4	TRBJ2-1	CASSTQNTLSYNEQFF
TRBV29-1	TRBJ2-2	CSGRWSGELFF
TRBV7-5	TRBJ2-7	CVRSLAGQGAGDYEQYF
TRBV6-6	TRBJ2-7	CASSSHPKAYEQYF
TRBV5-1	TRBJ1-4	CASSSGSSATNEKLFF
TRBV2	-	CASSEVDKNEQYF
TRBV6-6	TRBJ2-1	CASSYSEGLGNEQFF
TRBV6-6	TRBJ2-7	CASSPGGTGDFEQYF
TRBV6-6	TRBJ2-5	CASSSGAGTQYF
TRBV6-5	TRBJ1-1	CASKLGTASSAFF
TRBV7-2	TRBJ2-1	CASSLRGRAGGLGGNEQFF
TRBV30	TRBJ1-2	CAWSVEPNYGYTF
TRBV2	TRBJ2-7	CASRPGTVSYEQYF
TRBV19	TRBJ1-2	CASSLHYGYTF